This T cell receptor beta chain originates from a study of blood T cell repertoires in COVID-19. Study background: Specimens from acute and convalescent COVID-19 originated in the United States, Italy and Spain. Nucleic acid was either cDNA or gDNA, and it came from T cells, B-cell-depleted T cells, or PBMCs.

Methods used by the authors: It was from reference gene primer amplification that nucleated cell counts were estimated. The method was immunoSEQ multiplex PCR; TCRdb's version includes in-frame clones alone and lacks a portion of them. V and J calls and clone size are copied from that table; D and trimming were computed from the DNA. The sample has 200,000 to 300,000 clones; more than 75% are singletons. Germline assignment: CDR1 MNHEY and CDR2 SMNVEV (reference sequence). The CDR3 length is 13 residues. Trimming removed 4 bases from V and 4 bases from J; junction bases left unmatched: 2. The TCR sequence derives from a woman aged 70-85 years with active or convalescent COVID-19. The chain has TRBV27 and TRBJ1-2, with TRBD1 matching 8 bases. The sample was peripheral blood. The CDR3 spells CASSSTGGYGYTF. The CDR3 DNA follows: TGTGCCAGCAGTTCTACAGGGGGCTATGGCTACACCTTC.